The T cell receptor (beta chain) under discussion was sequenced for a study of T cell responses to AZD1222 COVID-19 vaccine. Overall study results and limits: Researchers took repertoire samples only after the peak T cell response had come.

Germline CDR1 MNHEY, CDR2 SVGAGI. V was pared by 2 bases and J by 7 bases, with 11 bases between. The CDR3 is 13 amino acids. The repertoire was sequenced with immunoSEQ multiplex PCR; TCRdb's copy has only in-frame clones and lacks some. Here the sample spans about 130,000 clones, roughly nine tenths being singletons. A remark on this clone: Its antigen remains unidentified.

The sample was peripheral blood, taken on day 0 of AZD1222 vaccination. This clonotype originated in an adult in good health. The chain couples TRBV6-5 to TRBJ1-1; D unresolved. This CDR3 is CASSYVFGVEAFF. The CDR3 nucleotides read TGTGCCAGCAGTTACGTCTTCGGTGTTGAAGCTTTCTTT.